These T cell receptor beta chains were read from a single sample in a study of blood T cell repertoires in COVID-19. TCRdb keeps only in-frame clones here, not all; method: immunoSEQ multiplex PCR. The data show 300,000 or so clones, with about 91% seen just once and over 6% held by the top ten. The sequencing input was peripheral blood. The receptors derive from a woman in her thirties who had recovered from COVID-19. Each CDR3 is given with its conserved first and last residue. D genes are given only for firm matches. Clone size, where shown, is once, few, many, or a class for clones that have expanded.

.	TRBV7-8	15	TRBJ2-2	.	CASSLAGSNTGELFF	TGTGCCAGCAGCTTAGCTGGCAGTAACACCGGGGAGCTGTTTTTT
.	TRBV28	14	TRBJ1-1	.	CASSLIGGNTEAFF	TGTGCCAGCAGTTTAATAGGGGGGAACACTGAAGCTTTCTTT
.	TRBV6-5	16	TRBJ1-1	TRBD1	CASSSGQGIMNTEAFF	TGTGCCAGCAGTTCGGGACAGGGGATAATGAACACTGAAGCTTTCTTT
.	TRBV4-1	15	TRBJ1-5	.	CASSPGLGSNQPQHF	TGCGCCAGCAGCCCCGGCCTGGGCAGCAATCAGCCCCAGCATTTT
.	TRBV7-8	15	TRBJ2-5	TRBD1	CASSRGTASRETQYF	TGTGCCAGCAGCCGAGGGACAGCTTCAAGGGAGACCCAGTACTTC
.	TRBV15	13	TRBJ1-6	.	CATSKQTNSPLHF	TGTGCCACCAGCAAACAGACTAATTCACCCCTCCACTTT
.	TRBV18	16	TRBJ2-2	TRBD1	CASSQSRDRVAGELFF	TGTGCCAGCTCACAGTCCCGGGACAGGGTTGCCGGGGAGCTGTTTTTT
few	TRBV7-8	15	TRBJ1-5	TRBD1	CASSFLGQVDQPQHF	TGTGCCAGCAGCTTTCTAGGACAGGTCGATCAGCCCCAGCATTTT
.	TRBV28	12	TRBJ1-5	TRBD1	CATETGNQPQHF	TGTGCCACCGAGACAGGGAATCAGCCCCAGCATTTT
.	TRBV3-1/TRBV3-2	16	TRBJ2-5	TRBD1	CASTKGDRGPRETQYF	TGTGCCAGCACGAAAGGGGACAGGGGGCCGAGAGAGACCCAGTACTTC
.	TRBV18	17	TRBJ1-6	.	CASSPVTGSSYNSPLHF	TGTGCCAGCTCACCGGTGACAGGTAGCTCCTATAATTCACCCCTCCACTTT
.	TRBV7-9	14	TRBJ1-5	.	CASSADREYQPQHF	TGTGCCAGCAGCGCTGACAGAGAGTATCAGCCCCAGCATTTT
.	TRBV6-5	16	TRBJ2-1	.	CASSYRWRGEDNEQFF	TGTGCCAGCAGTTACCGATGGCGGGGTGAGGACAATGAGCAGTTCTTC
.	TRBV27	13	TRBJ1-5	.	CASSLGSFQPQHF	TGTGCCAGCAGTTTGGGCAGCTTTCAGCCCCAGCATTTT
.	TRBV7-6	17	TRBJ1-3	.	CASSLAPGSRPGNTIYF	TGTGCCAGCAGCTTAGCGCCAGGGTCGAGGCCTGGAAACACCATATATTTT
.	TRBV6-5	16	TRBJ2-1	TRBD2	CASSYSGTSGSGVQFF	TGTGCCAGCAGTTACTCAGGGACTAGCGGTTCGGGGGTGCAGTTCTTC
.	TRBV11-1	16	TRBJ2-5	TRBD2	CASSPGLAGIRETQYF	TGTGCCAGCAGCCCCGGACTAGCGGGGATCCGCGAGACCCAGTACTTC